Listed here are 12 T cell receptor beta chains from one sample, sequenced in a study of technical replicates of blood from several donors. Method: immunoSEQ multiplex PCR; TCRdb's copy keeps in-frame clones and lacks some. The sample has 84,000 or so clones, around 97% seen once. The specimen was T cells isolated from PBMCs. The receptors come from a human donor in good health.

The chain's CDR3 is CASSQDRYVDRENGYTF. CDR3 sequence (DNA): TGTGCCAGCAGCCAAGATCGTTACGTGGACAGGGAGAATGGCTACACCTTC. The V call is TRBV4-2, the J call TRBJ1-2; 8 bases map to TRBD1. V lost 0 bases to trimming and J lost 6 bases; unmatched junction nucleotides: 12. CDR1 LGHNA and CDR2 YNFKEQ come from the germline V gene. The CDR3 has 17 amino acids.

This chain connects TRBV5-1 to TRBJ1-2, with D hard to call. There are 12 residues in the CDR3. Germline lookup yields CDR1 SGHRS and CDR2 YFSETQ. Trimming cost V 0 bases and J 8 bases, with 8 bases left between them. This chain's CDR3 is CASSLEHEGYTF. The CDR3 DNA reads TGCGCCAGCAGCTTGGAACATGAAGGCTACACCTTC.

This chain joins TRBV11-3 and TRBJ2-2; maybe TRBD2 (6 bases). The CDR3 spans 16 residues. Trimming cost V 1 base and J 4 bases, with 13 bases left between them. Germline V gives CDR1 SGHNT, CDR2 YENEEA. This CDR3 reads CASSLGAGQSTGELFF. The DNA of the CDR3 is TGTGCCAGCAGCTTAGGGGCGGGGCAGTCCACCGGGGAGCTGTTTTTT.

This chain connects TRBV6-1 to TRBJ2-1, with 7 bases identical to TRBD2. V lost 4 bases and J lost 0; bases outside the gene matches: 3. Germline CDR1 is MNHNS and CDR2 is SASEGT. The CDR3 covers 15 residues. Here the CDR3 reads CASSGAGSSYNEQFF. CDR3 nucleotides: TGTGCCAGCAGTGGAGCGGGGAGCTCCTACAATGAGCAGTTCTTC.

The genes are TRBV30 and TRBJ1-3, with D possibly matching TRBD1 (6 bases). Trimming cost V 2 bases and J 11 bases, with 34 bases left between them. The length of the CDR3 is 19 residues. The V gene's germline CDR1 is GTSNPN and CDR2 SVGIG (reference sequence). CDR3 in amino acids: CAWSKDSITGDWKHRSIYF. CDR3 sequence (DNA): TGTGCCTGGAGTAAGGACAGCATCACTGGTGACTGGAAACACCGGTCCATATATTTT.

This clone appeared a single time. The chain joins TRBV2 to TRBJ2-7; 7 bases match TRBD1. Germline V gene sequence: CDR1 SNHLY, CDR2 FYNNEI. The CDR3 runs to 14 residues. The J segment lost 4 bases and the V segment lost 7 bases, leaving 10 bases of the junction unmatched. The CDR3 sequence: CASTLTGSRYEQYF. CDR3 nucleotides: TGTGCCAGCACCCTGACAGGGTCCAGGTACGAGCAGTACTTC.

CDR3 amino acids: CASSLLRVSNTEAFF. CDR3 sequence (DNA): TGTGCCAGCAGCTTGCTCCGGGTCTCGAACACTGAAGCTTTCTTT. The chain is built from TRBV5-8 and TRBJ1-1; D remains ambiguous. Germline CDR1 reads SGHTS; CDR2 reads YDEGEE. Trimming left V 1 base short and J 1 base short, with 11 bases between. This CDR3 spans 15 amino acids.

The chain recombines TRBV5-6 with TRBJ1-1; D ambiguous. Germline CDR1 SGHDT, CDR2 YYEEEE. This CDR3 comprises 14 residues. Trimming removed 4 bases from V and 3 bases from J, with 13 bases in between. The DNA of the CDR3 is TGTGCCAGCAGCGCGGCGGCGGCGGACACTGAAGCTTTCTTT. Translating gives CASSAAAADTEAFF.

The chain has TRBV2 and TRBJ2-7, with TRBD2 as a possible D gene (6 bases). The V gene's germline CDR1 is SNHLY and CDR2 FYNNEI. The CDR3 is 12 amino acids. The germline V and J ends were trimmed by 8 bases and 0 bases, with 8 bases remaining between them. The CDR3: CASGGSSYEQYF. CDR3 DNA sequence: TGTGCCAGCGGGGGGTCCTCCTACGAGCAGTACTTC.

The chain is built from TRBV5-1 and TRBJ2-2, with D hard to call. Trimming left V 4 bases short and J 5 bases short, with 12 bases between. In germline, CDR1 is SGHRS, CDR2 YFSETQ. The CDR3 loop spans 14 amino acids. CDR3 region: CASSPGLRTGELFF. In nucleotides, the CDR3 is TGCGCCAGCAGCCCCGGGTTAAGGACCGGGGAGCTGTTTTTT.

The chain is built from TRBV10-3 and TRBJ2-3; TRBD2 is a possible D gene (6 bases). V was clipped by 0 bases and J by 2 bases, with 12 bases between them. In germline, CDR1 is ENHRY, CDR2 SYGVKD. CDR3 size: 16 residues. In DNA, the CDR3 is TGTGCCATCAGTGAGTCAAGCGGGTCCTACACAGATACGCAGTATTTT. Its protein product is CAISESSGSYTDTQYF.

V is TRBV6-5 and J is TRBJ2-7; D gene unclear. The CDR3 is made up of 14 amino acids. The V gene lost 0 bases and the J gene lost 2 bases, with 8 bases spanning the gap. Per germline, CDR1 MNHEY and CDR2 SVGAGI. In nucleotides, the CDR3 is TGTGCCAGCAGTTACTCACAATTGACCTACGAGCAGTACTTC. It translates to CASSYSQLTYEQYF.